The clone carrying this T cell receptor (beta chain) was recorded only once. The target antigen is unknown. This entry is derived from a study of shared clonotypes between healthy human individuals. This table comes from immunoSEQ multiplex PCR, and its TCRdb copy is limited to in-frame clones, with some not included. The sample includes about 490,000 clones, less than 80% of them seen just once. Overall study findings and caveats: Clonotype sharing among donors, it was expected, would be affected by sequencing depth.

CDR1 is MDHEN, CDR2 SYDVKM, per germline. J gave up 8 bases and V 2 bases, and 4 bases lay outside the gene matches. CDR3 length equals 13 residues. The rearrangement uses TRBV28 and TRBJ2-3, with 7 bases fitting TRBD2. The source material was PBMCs. This sequence was found in a woman aged 40-49 years in good health. Some clones in this sample may be carry-over from other donors' samples. The CDR3: CASSLTLAGTQYF. The CDR3 nucleotides read TGTGCCAGCAGTTTAACGTTAGCGGGTACGCAGTATTTT.